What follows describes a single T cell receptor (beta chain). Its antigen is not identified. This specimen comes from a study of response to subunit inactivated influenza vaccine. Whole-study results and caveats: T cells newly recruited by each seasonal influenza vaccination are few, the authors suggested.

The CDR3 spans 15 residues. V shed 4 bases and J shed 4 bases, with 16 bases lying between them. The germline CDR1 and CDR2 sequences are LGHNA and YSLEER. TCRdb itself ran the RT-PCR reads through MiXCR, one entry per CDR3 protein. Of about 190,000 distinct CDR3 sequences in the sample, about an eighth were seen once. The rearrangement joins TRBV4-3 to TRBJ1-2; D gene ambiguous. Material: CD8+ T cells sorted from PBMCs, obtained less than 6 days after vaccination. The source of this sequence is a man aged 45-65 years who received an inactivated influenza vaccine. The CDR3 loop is CASSPDKAAFYGYTF. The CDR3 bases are TGCGCCAGCAGCCCTGACAAGGCGGCCTTCTATGGCTACACCTTC.